Below, 6 T cell receptor beta chains from the same sample are listed, as sequenced in a study of human T cells and chemical hapten exposure. TCRdb independently ran MiXCR on the RACE reads; one entry per CDR3 protein. The repertoire includes about 71,000 distinct CDR3 sequences, 9.8% of them detected once, and 3.3% sits in the top ten. Time point of the sample: patch test 1, 2 weeks after DPC sensitization. Stated treatment: therapeutic diphenylcyclopropenone sensitization with weekly scalp DPC. Sequences were derived from whole blood, sampled in connection with sensitization to the hapten diphenylcyclopropenone (DPC). These receptors all stem from a woman aged 40 to 50 with alopecia areata. Some clones in this sample may be carry-over from other donors' samples.

This clonotype appeared many times. The chain joins TRBV11-2 to TRBJ2-5; D perhaps matches TRBD1 (6 bases). The CDR3 has 13 amino acids. Trimming took 5 bases from V and 5 from J, leaving 12 bases between them. CDR1 SGHAT and CDR2 FQNNGV come from the germline V gene. For the CDR3, the DNA is TGTGCCAGCAGCAACAGGGTTCTGGAGACCCAGTACTTC. Its translation: CASSNRVLETQYF.

This clonotype appeared a few times. The V call is TRBV19, the J call TRBJ1-5, with 9 bases matching TRBD1. Germline V gene sequence: CDR1 LNHDA, CDR2 SQIVND (reference sequence). The ends lost 6 bases at V and 4 bases at J; junction bases unmatched: 1. The CDR3 covers 13 residues. CDR3 sequence: CASRGQGNQPQHF. Written as DNA, the CDR3 is TGTGCCAGTAGGGGACAGGGTAATCAGCCCCAGCATTTT.

This chain uses TRBV11-3 with TRBJ2-1, with D uncertain. CDR1 is SGHNT, CDR2 YENEEA, per germline. This CDR3 is built from 14 residues. Trimming cost V 3 bases and J 6 bases, with 12 bases left between them. CDR3: CASSFGRISNEQFF. Here the CDR3 DNA reads TGTGCCAGCAGCTTTGGACGGATCTCCAATGAGCAGTTCTTC.

This clonotype was counted many times. This chain uses TRBV5-1 with TRBJ1-1, with D perhaps TRBD1 (5 bases). The CDR3 covers 15 residues. V was pared by 4 bases and J by 0 bases, with 13 bases between. The germline CDR1 and CDR2 sequences are SGHRS and YFSETQ. This CDR3 is CASSPSAGVNTEAFF. CDR3 nucleotide sequence: TGCGCCAGCAGCCCATCGGCGGGGGTGAACACTGAAGCTTTCTTT.

This clonotype has just a few counts. V is TRBV20-1 and J is TRBJ1-2, with D perhaps TRBD1 (6 bases). This CDR3 contains 14 residues. Germline CDR1 DFQATT, CDR2 SNEGSKA (reference sequence). The V end lost 2 bases, the J end lost 5 bases, and 15 bases lay between the germline ends. The CDR3: CSARPPRDIYGYTF. The CDR3 DNA sequence: TGCAGTGCTAGACCCCCCCGGGACATTTATGGCTACACCTTC.

This clonotype was seen repeatedly, ten times or more. V is TRBV6-1 and J is TRBJ1-5, with 10 positions matching TRBD1. The CDR3 loop spans 15 amino acids. The J segment lost 6 bases and the V segment lost 1 base, leaving 3 bases of the junction unmatched. The germline V gene encodes CDR1 MNHNS and CDR2 SASEGT. CDR3 region: CASSEVGTGVQPQHF. The CDR3 nucleotides read TGTGCCAGCAGTGAAGTCGGGACAGGGGTTCAGCCCCAGCATTTT.